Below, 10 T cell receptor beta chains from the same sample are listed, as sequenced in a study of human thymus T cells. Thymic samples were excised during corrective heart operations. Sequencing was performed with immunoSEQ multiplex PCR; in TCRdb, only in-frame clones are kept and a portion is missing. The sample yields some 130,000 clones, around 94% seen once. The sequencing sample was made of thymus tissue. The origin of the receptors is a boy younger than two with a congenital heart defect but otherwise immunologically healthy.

The CDR3 region is CASSSSDSWGANVLTF. DNA of the CDR3: TGTGCCAGCAGCTCCTCTGACAGTTGGGGGGCCAACGTCCTGACTTTC. The V call is TRBV5-6, the J call TRBJ2-6; tentatively, D is TRBD1 (5 bases). The germline V gene has CDR1 SGHDT and CDR2 YYEEEE. Trimming shortened V by 3 bases and J by 4 bases, and 14 bases separated the two germline ends. This CDR3 has 16 residues.

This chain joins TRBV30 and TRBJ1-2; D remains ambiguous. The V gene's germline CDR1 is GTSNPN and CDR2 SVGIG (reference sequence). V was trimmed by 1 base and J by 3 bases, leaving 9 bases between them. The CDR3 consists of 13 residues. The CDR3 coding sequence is TGTGCCTGGAGTGGCCCGAACTACTATGGCTACACCTTC. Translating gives CAWSGPNYYGYTF.

CDR3 in amino acids: CASSLTGYRGETQYF. Here the CDR3 DNA reads TGTGCCAGCAGCTTGACGGGGTACAGGGGGGAGACCCAGTACTTC. This chain connects TRBV5-4 to TRBJ2-5; TRBD1 matches at 8 bases. J gave up 5 bases and V 1 base, and 7 bases lay outside the gene matches. The CDR3 spans 15 residues. CDR1 and CDR2 (germline): SGHNT, YYREEE (reference sequence).

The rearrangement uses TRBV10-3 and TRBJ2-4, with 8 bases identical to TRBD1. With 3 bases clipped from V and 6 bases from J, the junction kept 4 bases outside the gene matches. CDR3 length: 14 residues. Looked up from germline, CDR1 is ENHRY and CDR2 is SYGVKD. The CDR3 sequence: CAISDRGLGNIQYF. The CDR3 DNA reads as TGTGCCATCAGTGACAGGGGGCTCGGAAACATTCAGTACTTC.

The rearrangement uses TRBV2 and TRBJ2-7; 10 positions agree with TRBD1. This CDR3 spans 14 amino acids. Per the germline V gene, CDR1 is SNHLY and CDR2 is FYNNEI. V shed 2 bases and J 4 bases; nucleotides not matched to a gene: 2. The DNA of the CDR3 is TGTGCCAGCAGTGAACGACAGGGGGCATACGAGCAGTACTTC. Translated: CASSERQGAYEQYF.

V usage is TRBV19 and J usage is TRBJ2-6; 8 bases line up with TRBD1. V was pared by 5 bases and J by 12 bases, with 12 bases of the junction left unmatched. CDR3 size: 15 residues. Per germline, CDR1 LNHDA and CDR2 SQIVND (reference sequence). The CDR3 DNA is TGTGCCAGTAGTCCCCTGGGCAGGGGGCCTAGCGTCCTGACTTTC. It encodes CASSPLGRGPSVLTF.

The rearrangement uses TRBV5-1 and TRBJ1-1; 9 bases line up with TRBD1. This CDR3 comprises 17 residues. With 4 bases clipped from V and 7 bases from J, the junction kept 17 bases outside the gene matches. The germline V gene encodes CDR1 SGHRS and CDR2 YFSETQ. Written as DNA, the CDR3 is TGCGCCAGCAGCCACGAGACGCGGGACAGGGCAATGAATGAAGCTTTCTTT. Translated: CASSHETRDRAMNEAFF.

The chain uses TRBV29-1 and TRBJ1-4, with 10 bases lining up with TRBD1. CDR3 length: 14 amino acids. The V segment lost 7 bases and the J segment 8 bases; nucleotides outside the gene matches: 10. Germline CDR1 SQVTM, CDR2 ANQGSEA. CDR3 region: CSAYADRGKEKLFF. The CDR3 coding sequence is TGCAGCGCGTACGCGGACAGGGGGAAGGAAAAACTGTTTTTT.

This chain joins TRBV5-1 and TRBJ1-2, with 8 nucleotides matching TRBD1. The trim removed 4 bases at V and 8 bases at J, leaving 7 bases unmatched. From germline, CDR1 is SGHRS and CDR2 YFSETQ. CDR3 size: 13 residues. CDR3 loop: CASSQGQEGGYTF. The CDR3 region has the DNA TGCGCCAGCAGCCAGGGACAGGAAGGGGGCTACACCTTC.

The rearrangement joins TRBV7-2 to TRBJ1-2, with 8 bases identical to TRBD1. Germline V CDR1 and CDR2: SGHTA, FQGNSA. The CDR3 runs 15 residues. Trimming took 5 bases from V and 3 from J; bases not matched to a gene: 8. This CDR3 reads CASSRDGQGYYGYTF. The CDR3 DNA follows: TGTGCCAGCAGCCGAGATGGACAGGGATACTATGGCTACACCTTC.